The rows below give T cell receptor beta chains drawn from one sample of a study of OX40 agonist ivuxolimab in advanced cancers. The table came from immunoSEQ multiplex PCR; TCRdb's copy has only in-frame clones and leaves some out. The sample gives some 110,000 clones, 90% of which show up once; 0.4% to 0.6% is in the top ten. The sample in question was CD4+ or CD8+ T cells sorted from blood, obtained in a trial of the OX40 agonist ivuxolimab. These TCRs come from an adult with an advanced solid tumor such as melanoma, head and neck, liver or kidney cancer. CDR3s include the opening cysteine and the closing phenylalanine or tryptophan. D genes are given only for firm matches. The size entry is marked missing in some rows and otherwise reads once, few, many or a size class.

abundance,len,v_gene,d_gene,j_gene,CDR3nt,CDR3aa
NA,17,TRBV28,TRBD1,TRBJ1-2,TGTGCCAGCACCACCGGGACAGGCCCCATCGGCGGGCATGGCTACACCTTC,CASTTGTGPIGGHGYTF
once,16,TRBV7-8,TRBD1,TRBJ1-5,TGTGCCAGCAGCACTCCTCAGGGGGCAGGAAATCAGCCCCAGCATTTT,CASSTPQGAGNQPQHF
NA,14,TRBV9,TRBD1,TRBJ1-4,TGTGCCAGCAGCCGGGACAGCTACAATGAAAAACTGTTTTTT,CASSRDSYNEKLFF
NA,15,TRBV7-2,NA,TRBJ2-2,TGTGCCAGCAGCTTAAGGCAGGGAAACACCGGGGAGCTGTTTTTT,CASSLRQGNTGELFF
once,13,TRBV6-4,TRBD1,TRBJ1-5,TGTGCCAGCAGTACCGGGACAGGACAGCCCCAGCATTTT,CASSTGTGQPQHF
NA,14,TRBV10-3,TRBD1,TRBJ2-7,TGTGCCATCAGTAAAGAGACAGGGGCCTACGAGCAGTACTTC,CAISKETGAYEQYF
few,15,TRBV9,TRBD1,TRBJ2-1,TGTGCCAGCAGCGCGGGACAGGGCGGGTACAATGAGCAGTTCTTC,CASSAGQGGYNEQFF
NA,15,TRBV19,TRBD1,TRBJ1-5,TGTGCCAGTAGGCCTCCAGGGGGGCCCAATCAGCCCCAGCATTTT,CASRPPGGPNQPQHF
NA,17,TRBV4-1,NA,TRBJ2-1,TGCGCCAGCAGCCATGCGTTGAGGGGAAGCTCCTACAATGAGCAGTTCTTC,CASSHALRGSSYNEQFF
NA,16,TRBV7-6,NA,TRBJ1-4,TGTGCCAGCAGCTTAAATCCCGGGGCAGCTAATGAAAAACTGTTTTTT,CASSLNPGAANEKLFF
NA,17,TRBV2,TRBD1,TRBJ1-3,TGTGCCAGCAGTCCTACCCGGGACAGGGTTGCTGGAAACACCATATATTTT,CASSPTRDRVAGNTIYF
NA,15,TRBV7-9,TRBD1,TRBJ2-7,TGTGCCAGCAGTAGACAGGGCCGATACTCCTACGAGCAGTACTTC,CASSRQGRYSYEQYF
NA,13,TRBV27,NA,TRBJ1-2,TGTGCCAGCAGTTTATTCCAGGGCTATGGCTACACCTTC,CASSLFQGYGYTF
few,10,TRBV27,TRBD1,TRBJ1-2,TGTCCTACAGGGGACTATGGCTACACCTTC,CPTGDYGYTF
NA,12,TRBV7-2,NA,TRBJ2-5,TGTGCCAGCACTCGTTCCCAAGAGACCCAGTACTTC,CASTRSQETQYF
NA,9,TRBV19,NA,TRBJ1-2,TGTGCCAGTCTCTATGGCTACACCTTC,CASLYGYTF
NA,11,TRBV30,NA,TRBJ2-7,TGTGCCTGGAGGAGGGGCAAGATCGAGTACTTC,CAWRRGKIEYF
NA,14,TRBV7-2,TRBD1,TRBJ2-3,TGTGCCAGCAGCTTAAACAGGGGAGTTGATACGCAGTATTTT,CASSLNRGVDTQYF
NA,14,TRBV5-1,NA,TRBJ2-1,TGCGCCAGCAGCTTGGGACAGGTATACAATGAGCAGTTCTTC,CASSLGQVYNEQFF
NA,15,TRBV9,TRBD2,TRBJ2-3,TGTGCCAGCAGCGTAGAAGCGGGGTACGTCGATACGCAGTATTTT,CASSVEAGYVDTQYF
NA,12,TRBV5-1,NA,TRBJ2-2,TGCGCCAGCAGCACACAGGGTGGGGAGCTGTTTTTT,CASSTQGGELFF
once,12,TRBV29-1,NA,TRBJ1-5,TGCAGCGTTTCCAGGGTGGGCCAGCCCCAGCATTTT,CSVSRVGQPQHF
few,14,TRBV6-1,NA,TRBJ1-3,TGTGCCAGCAGTGATGGAGGGTCTGGAAACACCATATATTTT,CASSDGGSGNTIYF
NA,9,TRBV10-1,NA,TRBJ2-7,TGCGCCAGCAATGGGGAGCAGTACTTC,CASNGEQYF
NA,13,TRBV21-1,NA,TRBJ2-7,TGTGCCAGACGGGGGGGAAGCTCCTACGAGCAGTACTTC,CARRGGSSYEQYF
NA,15,TRBV11-2,NA,TRBJ2-3,TGTGCCAGCAGCGACAATATAGCTAGCACAGATACGCAGTATTTT,CASSDNIASTDTQYF
NA,16,TRBV7-9,NA,TRBJ1-3,TGTGCCAGCAGCTTAGTCCCCCAGGGGCCAGGAAACACCATATATTTT,CASSLVPQGPGNTIYF
once,14,TRBV5-4,NA,TRBJ2-5,TGTGCCAGCAGCTTGGGGGGACTCGAAGAGACCCAGTACTTC,CASSLGGLEETQYF
NA,15,TRBV9,NA,TRBJ2-1,TGTGCCAGCAGCGAAGACTATGGCTCCTACAATGAGCAGTTCTTC,CASSEDYGSYNEQFF
NA,14,TRBV27,TRBD1,TRBJ2-7,TGTGCCAGCAGTTTGAACAGGGGATTGTACGAGCAGTACTTC,CASSLNRGLYEQYF
NA,14,TRBV28,NA,TRBJ1-1,TGTGCCAGCAGTCTAAGGAAAAGCTACACTGAAGCTTTCTTT,CASSLRKSYTEAFF
NA,14,TRBV19,NA,TRBJ1-1,TGTGCCAGTAGTATAGGGCAGCCGAACACTGAAGCTTTCTTT,CASSIGQPNTEAFF
NA,14,TRBV18,NA,TRBJ2-7,TGTGCCAGCTCACCAACTGTCAGATCCTACGAGCGGTACTTC,CASSPTVRSYERYF
NA,14,TRBV9,NA,TRBJ2-1,TGTGCCAGCAGCGTAGACCCCTTCTACAATGAGCAGTTCTTC,CASSVDPFYNEQFF
once,15,TRBV6-1,NA,TRBJ1-6,TGTGCCAGCAGCCCAACAAGCTCCTATAATTCACCCCTCCACTTT,CASSPTSSYNSPLHF
NA,15,TRBV4-3,TRBD1,TRBJ2-2,TGCGCCAGCAGCCAAGTACCAGGACAGGCCGGGGAGCTGTTTTTT,CASSQVPGQAGELFF
NA,13,TRBV19,NA,TRBJ2-7,TGTGCCAGTAGTACGGACAGAACCTACGAGCAGTACTTC,CASSTDRTYEQYF
NA,13,TRBV7-2,NA,TRBJ2-1,TGTGCCAGCAGCTTCGGACGGGACAATGAGCAGTTCTTC,CASSFGRDNEQFF
NA,15,TRBV21-1,NA,TRBJ1-1,TGTGCCAGCAGCAAAGGAGGGAGGGTGAACACTGAAGCTTTCTTT,CASSKGGRVNTEAFF
NA,15,TRBV23-1,TRBD1,TRBJ2-7,TGCGCCAGCAGTCAATCACTAGACAGGGAGTACGAGCAGTACTTC,CASSQSLDREYEQYF
few,11,TRBV30,NA,TRBJ1-1,TGTGCCTGCGGACGGGTTAATGAAGCTTTCTTT,CACGRVNEAFF
once,16,TRBV14,TRBD1,TRBJ2-3,TGTGCCAGCAGCCAAGATCGGAGCAGGGGGAGAGATACGCAGTATTTT,CASSQDRSRGRDTQYF
NA,14,TRBV30,NA,TRBJ2-2,TGTGCCGCCGGGGGGCGGCAGGTCACCGGGGAGCTGTTTTTT,CAAGGRQVTGELFF
NA,15,TRBV7-2,TRBD2,TRBJ2-7,TGTGCCAGCAGCTTGCCCGGGACTAGCGGCAACGAGCAGTACTTC,CASSLPGTSGNEQYF
NA,14,TRBV5-1,NA,TRBJ1-6,TGCGCCAGCAGCCACGGACGGGGAGCATCACCCCTCCACTTT,CASSHGRGASPLHF
NA,11,TRBV30,NA,TRBJ2-5,TGTGCCTGGAGCAGGGCAGAGACCCAGTACTTC,CAWSRAETQYF
NA,18,TRBV14,NA,TRBJ1-1,TGTGCCAGCAGCCAAAAAGGAGGAGGGGGGAGATCGAACACTGAAGCTTTCTTT,CASSQKGGGGRSNTEAFF
NA,15,TRBV18,TRBD1,TRBJ1-5,TGTGCCAGCTCTCCGGACAGGGTAAAAGGGCAGCCCCAGCATTTT,CASSPDRVKGQPQHF
once,13,TRBV5-1,NA,TRBJ1-2,TGCGCCAGCAGCTTGGTGCCAGGCGGTGGCTACACCTTC,CASSLVPGGGYTF
NA,17,TRBV28,TRBD2,TRBJ2-1,TGTGCCAGCGGATCTAGCGGGGGGTCCGGAAACTACAATGAGCAGTTCTTC,CASGSSGGSGNYNEQFF
NA,14,TRBV2,TRBD1,TRBJ2-3,TGTGCCAGCAGTGGGACAGGGCTCACAGATACGCAGTATTTT,CASSGTGLTDTQYF
NA,15,TRBV30,TRBD2,TRBJ2-7,TGTGCCTGGAGTGTTATTACGGGGGGGAACTACGAGCAGTACTTC,CAWSVITGGNYEQYF
NA,15,TRBV19,NA,TRBJ2-2,TGTGCCAGTAGTACGCGCGACAGGTACACCGGGGAGCTGTTTTTT,CASSTRDRYTGELFF
NA,15,TRBV6-5,TRBD1,TRBJ2-7,TGTGCCAGCAGTTACTCCCAGGGGGCAAGCTACGAGCAGTACTTC,CASSYSQGASYEQYF
NA,19,TRBV14,TRBD2,TRBJ2-1,TGTGCCAGCAGCCCGCCTCGGGGGGACCCGTCGAGATTTGGGAATGAGCAGTTCTTC,CASSPPRGDPSRFGNEQFF
NA,12,TRBV21-1,NA,TRBJ1-4,TGTGCCAGCAGCAAAGGGACAGAAAAACTGTTTTTT,CASSKGTEKLFF
NA,13,TRBV7-2,NA,TRBJ2-5,TGTGCCAGCAGCCTCGGGATTCAAGAGACCCAGTACTTC,CASSLGIQETQYF
NA,14,TRBV15,NA,TRBJ1-5,TGTGCCACCAGCAGAGGTGGGGCCGGACAGCCCCAGCATTTT,CATSRGGAGQPQHF
NA,17,TRBV7-9,NA,TRBJ2-7,TGTGCCAGCAGCGAAGACATCAGGTCCTCACTGAGCTACGAGCAGTACTTC,CASSEDIRSSLSYEQYF
NA,16,TRBV27,NA,TRBJ2-7,TGTGCCAGCAGTTCCGGGCCGATTGCTCTATCCTACGAGCAGTACTTC,CASSSGPIALSYEQYF